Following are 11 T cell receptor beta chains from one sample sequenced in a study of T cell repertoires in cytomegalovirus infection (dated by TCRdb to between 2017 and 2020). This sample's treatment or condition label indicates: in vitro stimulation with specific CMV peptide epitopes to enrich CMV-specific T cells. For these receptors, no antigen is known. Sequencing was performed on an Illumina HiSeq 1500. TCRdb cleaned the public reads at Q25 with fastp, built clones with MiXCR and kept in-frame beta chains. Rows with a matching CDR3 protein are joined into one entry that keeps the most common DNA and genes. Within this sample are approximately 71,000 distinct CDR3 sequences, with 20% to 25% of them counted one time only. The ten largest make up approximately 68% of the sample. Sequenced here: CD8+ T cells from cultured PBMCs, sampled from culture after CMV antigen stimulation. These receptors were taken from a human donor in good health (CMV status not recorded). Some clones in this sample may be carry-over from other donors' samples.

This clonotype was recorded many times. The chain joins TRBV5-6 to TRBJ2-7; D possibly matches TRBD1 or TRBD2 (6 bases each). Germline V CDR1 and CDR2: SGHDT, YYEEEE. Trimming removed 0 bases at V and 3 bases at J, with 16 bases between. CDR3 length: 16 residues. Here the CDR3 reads CASSLVSGAIYYEQYF. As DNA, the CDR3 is TGTGCCAGCAGCTTGGTCTCGGGGGCAATTTACTACGAGCAGTACTTC. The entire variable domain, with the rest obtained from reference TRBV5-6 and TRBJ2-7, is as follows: DAGVTQSPTHLIKTRGQQVTLRCSPKSGHDTVSWYQQALGQGPQFIFQYYEEEERQRGNFPDRFSGHQFPNYSSELNVNALLLGDSALYLCASSLVSGAIYYEQYFGPGTRLTVT.

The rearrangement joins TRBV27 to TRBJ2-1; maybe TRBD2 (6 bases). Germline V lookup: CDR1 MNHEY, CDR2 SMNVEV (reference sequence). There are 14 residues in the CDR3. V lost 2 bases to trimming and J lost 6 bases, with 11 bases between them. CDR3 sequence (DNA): TGTGCCAGCAGTTTAAGGCGGGGCGGCAATGAGCAGTTCTTC. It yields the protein CASSLRRGGNEQFF.

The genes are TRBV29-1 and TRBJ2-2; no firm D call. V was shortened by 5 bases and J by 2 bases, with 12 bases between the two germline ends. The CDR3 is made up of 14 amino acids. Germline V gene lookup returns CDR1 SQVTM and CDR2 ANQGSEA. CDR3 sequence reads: CSVLYLSNTGELFF. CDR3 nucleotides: TGCAGCGTTCTTTACCTCTCAAACACCGGGGAGCTGTTTTTT.

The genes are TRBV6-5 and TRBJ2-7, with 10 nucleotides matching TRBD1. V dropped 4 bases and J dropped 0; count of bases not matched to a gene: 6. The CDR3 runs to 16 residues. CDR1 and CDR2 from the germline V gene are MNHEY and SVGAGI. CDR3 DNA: TGTGCCAGCAGTTCATGGGGACAGGGGTTCTCCTACGAGCAGTACTTC. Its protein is CASSSWGQGFSYEQYF.

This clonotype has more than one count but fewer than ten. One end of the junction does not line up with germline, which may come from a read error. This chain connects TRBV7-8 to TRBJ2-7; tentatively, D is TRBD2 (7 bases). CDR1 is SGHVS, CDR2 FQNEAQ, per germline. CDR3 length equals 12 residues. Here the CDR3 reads CPKGGASYEQYF. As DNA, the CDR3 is TGCCCCAAGGGGGGGGCATCCTACGAGCAGTACTTC. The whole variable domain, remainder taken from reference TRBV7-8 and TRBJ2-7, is GAGVSQSPRYKVAKRGQDVALRCDPISGHVSLFWYQQALGQGPEFLTYFQNEAQLDKSGLPSDRFFAERPEGSVSTLKIQRTQQEDSAVYLCPKGGASYEQYFGPGTRLTVT.

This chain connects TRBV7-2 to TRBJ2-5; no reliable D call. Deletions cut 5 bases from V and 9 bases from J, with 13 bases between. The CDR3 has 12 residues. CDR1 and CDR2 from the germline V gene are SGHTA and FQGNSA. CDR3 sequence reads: CASSVGPPPQYF. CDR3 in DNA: TGTGCCAGCAGCGTTGGCCCCCCGCCCCAGTACTTC. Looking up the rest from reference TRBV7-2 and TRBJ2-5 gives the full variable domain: GAGVSQSPSNKVTEKGKDVELRCDPISGHTALYWYRQSLGQGLEFLIYFQGNSAPDKSGLPSDRFSAERTGGSVSTLTIQRTQQEDSAVYLCASSVGPPPQYFGPGTRLLVL.

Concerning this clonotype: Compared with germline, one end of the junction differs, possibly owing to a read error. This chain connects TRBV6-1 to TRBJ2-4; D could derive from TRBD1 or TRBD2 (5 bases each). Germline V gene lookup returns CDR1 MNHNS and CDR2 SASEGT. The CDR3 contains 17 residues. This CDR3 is CASSEGTNRLAKNIQYF. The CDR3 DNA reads TGTGCCAGCAGCGAAGGGACCAACCGACTAGCCAAAAACATTCAGTACTTC.

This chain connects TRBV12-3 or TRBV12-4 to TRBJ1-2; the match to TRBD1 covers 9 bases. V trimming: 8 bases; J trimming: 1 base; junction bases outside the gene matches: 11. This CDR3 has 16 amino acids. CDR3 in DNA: TGTGCCAGCCTAGGAGAGGGACAGGGCTATAACTATGGCTACACCTTC. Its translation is CASLGEGQGYNYGYTF.

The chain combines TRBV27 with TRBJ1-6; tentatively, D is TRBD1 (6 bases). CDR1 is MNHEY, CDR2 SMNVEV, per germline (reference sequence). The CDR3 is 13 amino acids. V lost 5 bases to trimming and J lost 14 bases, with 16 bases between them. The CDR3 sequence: CASSGGGTETLHF. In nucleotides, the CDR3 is TGTGCCAGCAGTGGAGGGGGGACGGAGACCCTCCACTTT.

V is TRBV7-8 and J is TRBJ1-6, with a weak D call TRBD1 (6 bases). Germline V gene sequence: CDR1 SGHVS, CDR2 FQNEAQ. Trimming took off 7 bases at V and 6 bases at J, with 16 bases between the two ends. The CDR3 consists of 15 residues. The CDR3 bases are TGTGCCAGCAACATATTTCAAGGGGGTAATTCACCCCTCCACTTT. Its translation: CASNIFQGGNSPLHF.

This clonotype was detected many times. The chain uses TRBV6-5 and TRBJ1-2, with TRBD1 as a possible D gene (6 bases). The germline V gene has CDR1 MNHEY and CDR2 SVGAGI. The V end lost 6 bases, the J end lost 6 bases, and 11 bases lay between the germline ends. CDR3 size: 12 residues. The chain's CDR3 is CASRVGAHGYTF. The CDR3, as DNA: TGTGCCAGCAGGGTGGGGGCACATGGCTACACCTTC.